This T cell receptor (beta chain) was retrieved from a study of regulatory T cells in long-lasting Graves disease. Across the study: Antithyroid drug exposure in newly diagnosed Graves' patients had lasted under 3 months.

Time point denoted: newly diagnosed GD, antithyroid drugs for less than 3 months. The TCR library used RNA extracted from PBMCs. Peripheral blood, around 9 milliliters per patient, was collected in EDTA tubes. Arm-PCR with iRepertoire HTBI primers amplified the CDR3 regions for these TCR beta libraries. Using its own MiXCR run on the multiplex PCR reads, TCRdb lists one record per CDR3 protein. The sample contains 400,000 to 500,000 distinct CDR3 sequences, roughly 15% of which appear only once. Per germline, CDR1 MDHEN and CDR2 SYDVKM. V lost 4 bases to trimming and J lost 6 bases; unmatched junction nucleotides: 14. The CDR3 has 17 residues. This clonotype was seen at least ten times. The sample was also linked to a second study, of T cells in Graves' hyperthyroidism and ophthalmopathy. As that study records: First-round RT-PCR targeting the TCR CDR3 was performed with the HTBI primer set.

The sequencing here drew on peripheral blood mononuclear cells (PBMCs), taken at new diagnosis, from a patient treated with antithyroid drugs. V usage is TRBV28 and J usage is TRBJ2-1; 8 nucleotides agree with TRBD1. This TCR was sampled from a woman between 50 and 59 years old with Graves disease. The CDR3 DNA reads TGTGCCAGCAGTTCACCGGGACAGGTCCAAGGCTTCAATGAGCAGTTCTTC. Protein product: CASSSPGQVQGFNEQFF. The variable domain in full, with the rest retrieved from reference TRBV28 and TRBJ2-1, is DVKVTQSSRYLVKRTGEKVFLECVQDMDHENMFWYRQDPGLGLRLIYFSYDVKMKEKGDIPEGYSVSREKKERFSLILESASTNQTSMYLCASSSPGQVQGFNEQFFGPGTRLTVL.